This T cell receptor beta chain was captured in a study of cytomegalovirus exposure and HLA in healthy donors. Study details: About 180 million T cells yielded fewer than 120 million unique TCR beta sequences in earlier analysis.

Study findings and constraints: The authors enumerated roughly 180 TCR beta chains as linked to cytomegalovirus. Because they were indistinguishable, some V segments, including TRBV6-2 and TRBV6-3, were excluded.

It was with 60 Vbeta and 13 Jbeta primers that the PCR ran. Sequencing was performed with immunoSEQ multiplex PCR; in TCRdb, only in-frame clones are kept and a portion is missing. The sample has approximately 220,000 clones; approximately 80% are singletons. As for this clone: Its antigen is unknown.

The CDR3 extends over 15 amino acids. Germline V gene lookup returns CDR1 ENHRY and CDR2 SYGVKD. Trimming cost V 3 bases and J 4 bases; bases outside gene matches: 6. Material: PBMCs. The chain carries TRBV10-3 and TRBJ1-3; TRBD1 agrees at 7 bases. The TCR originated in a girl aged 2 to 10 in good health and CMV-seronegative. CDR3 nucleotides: TGTGCCATCAGTGATCTAGGGGGCGAGGGAAACACCATATATTTT. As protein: CAISDLGGEGNTIYF.